The entry that follows covers one T cell receptor beta chain sequence. The data stem from a study of blood T cell repertoires in COVID-19. Whole-study context: The samples span acute and convalescent COVID-19 from the United States, Italy and Spain.

Some clones are missing from TCRdb's copy, which holds only in-frame ones; the method was immunoSEQ multiplex PCR. The sample consists of about 310,000 clones, roughly 87% of them appearing once. The CDR3 spans 16 residues. V was trimmed by 1 base and J by 8 bases, leaving 17 bases between them. Per the germline V gene, CDR1 is SGHDN and CDR2 is FVKESK. Adults between about 18 and 89 years of age took part from approximately 24 US areas. Categorization into cohorts depended on clinical history that participants reported. In Cohort 3, a recovered donor had either two negative PCRs, clearance, or symptom resolution.

The chain carries TRBV14 and TRBJ1-4; possible D gene TRBD1, 5 bases. Material for sequencing was PBMCs or T cells enriched from blood (not recorded which). The source is a young woman who had recovered from COVID-19. CDR3 loop: CASSQAPRWGEEKLFF. DNA for the CDR3: TGTGCCAGCAGCCAAGCCCCACGTTGGGGGGAAGAAAAACTGTTTTTT. Full variable domain (missing parts from reference TRBV14 and TRBJ1-4): EAGVTQFPSHSVIEKGQTVTLRCDPISGHDNLYWYRRVMGKEIKFLLHFVKESKQDESGMPNNRFLAERTGGTYSTLKVQPAELEDSGVYFCASSQAPRWGEEKLFFGSGTQLSVL.